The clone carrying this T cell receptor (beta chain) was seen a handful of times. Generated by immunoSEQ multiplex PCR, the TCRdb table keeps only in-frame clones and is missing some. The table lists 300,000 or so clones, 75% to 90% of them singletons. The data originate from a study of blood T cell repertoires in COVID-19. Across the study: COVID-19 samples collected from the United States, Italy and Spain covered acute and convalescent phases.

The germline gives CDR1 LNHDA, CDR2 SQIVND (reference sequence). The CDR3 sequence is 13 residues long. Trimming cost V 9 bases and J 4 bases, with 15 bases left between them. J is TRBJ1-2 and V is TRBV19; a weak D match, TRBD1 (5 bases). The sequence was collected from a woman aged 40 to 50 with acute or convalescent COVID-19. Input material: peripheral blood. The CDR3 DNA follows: TGTGCCAGCGGACATCCGGGAGGCTATGGCTACACCTTC. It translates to CASGHPGGYGYTF.